The 4 T cell receptor beta chains below were found in one sample sequenced in a study of blood T cell repertoires in COVID-19. TCRdb's table, derived via immunoSEQ multiplex PCR, lists solely in-frame clones and lacks some. Of 200,000 to 300,000 clones in the sample, 88% were seen once. What was sequenced was peripheral blood. These receptors all stem from a woman in her 30s with acute or convalescent COVID-19.

The V call is TRBV6-5, the J call TRBJ2-7; TRBD1 matches 9 bases. CDR1 and CDR2 (germline): MNHEY, SVGAGI. V lost 3 bases and J lost 7; bases outside the gene matches: 10. This CDR3 contains 15 residues. The CDR3 spells CASSYRRQGVGEQYF. DNA of the CDR3: TGTGCCAGCAGTTATCGGAGACAGGGGGTTGGGGAGCAGTACTTC.

The V and J genes are TRBV30 and TRBJ1-5; no clear D gene. The CDR3 sequence is 16 residues long. Germline V lookup: CDR1 GTSNPN, CDR2 SVGIG (reference sequence). Trimming pared 0 bases from V and 5 bases from J, leaving 17 bases between. DNA of the CDR3: TGTGCCTGGAGTGTTGCCGGGGAAGGAGGTTATCAGCCCCAGCATTTT. Protein sequence: CAWSVAGEGGYQPQHF. The variable domain in full, with the rest retrieved from reference TRBV30 and TRBJ1-5, is SQTIHQWPATLVQPVGSPLSLECTVEGTSNPNLYWYRQAAGRGLQLLFYSVGIGQISSEVPQNLSASRPQDRQFILSSKKLLLSDSGFYLCAWSVAGEGGYQPQHFGDGTRLSIL.

This rearrangement joins TRBV7-8 to TRBJ2-7, with 7 positions matching TRBD2. Germline loops: CDR1 SGHVS, CDR2 FQNEAQ. J gave up 1 base and V 0 bases, and 6 bases lay outside the gene matches. The CDR3 is 16 amino acids. The CDR3, as DNA: TGTGCCAGCAGCTTAGCGCGGGGGATGGGGTCCTACGAGCAGTACTTC. Encoded protein: CASSLARGMGSYEQYF.

This clone was recorded a few times. The CDR3 loop reads CASTDTSGSYNEQFF. The DNA for the CDR3 is TGTGCCAGTACCGATACTAGCGGTTCGTACAATGAGCAGTTCTTC. The genes are TRBV19 and TRBJ2-1; 8 bases align to TRBD2. The germline gives CDR1 LNHDA, CDR2 SQIVND (reference sequence). CDR3 length: 15 residues. The V gene end was trimmed by 7 bases and the J gene end by 4 bases; junction bases not matched to a gene: 9.